This entry lists 12 T cell receptor beta chains sequenced from one sample in a study of cytomegalovirus exposure and HLA in healthy donors. 13 Jbeta primers and 60 Vbeta primers were used for the PCR. TCRdb's copy holds only in-frame clones and misses some; the assay was immunoSEQ multiplex PCR. This table holds approximately 210,000 clones, about 77% found once. Sequenced sample: PBMCs. The receptors derive from a young woman in good health and CMV-seropositive.

The chain carries TRBV18 and TRBJ2-7, with 8 bases matching TRBD1. Germline CDR1 reads KGHSH; CDR2 reads LQKENI. The CDR3 has 14 amino acids. Trimming took 6 bases from V and 7 from J; bases not matched to a gene: 11. Here the CDR3 reads CASSLGQGHGEQYF. For the CDR3, the DNA is TGTGCCAGCTCTCTAGGACAGGGCCATGGGGAGCAGTACTTC.

V usage is TRBV19 and J usage is TRBJ2-4, with D perhaps TRBD2 (5 bases). The CDR3 contains 13 residues. Trimming shortened V by 10 bases and J by 7 bases, and 17 bases separated the two germline ends. Looked up from germline, CDR1 is LNHDA and CDR2 is SQIVND (reference sequence). CDR3 nucleotide sequence: TGTGCCACCGGATTCCAGTCGGGGAACATTCAGTACTTC. Its translation is CATGFQSGNIQYF. The variable domain in full, completed from reference TRBV19 and TRBJ2-4, reads DGGITQSPKYLFRKEGQNVTLSCEQNLNHDAMYWYRQDPGQGLRLIYYSQIVNDFQKGDIAEGYSVSREKKESFPLTVTSAQKNPTAFYLCATGFQSGNIQYFGAGTRLSVL.

The chain joins TRBV1 to TRBJ2-1; the table's D call TRBD2 went unverified against the DNA. TRBV1 is deemed a pseudogene. There are 14 residues in the CDR3. The CDR3 nucleotides are TGCACCAGCAGCCAACCCCCCCCTAGAATTGAGCAGTTCTTC. Translation gives CTSSQPPPRIEQFF.

V and J are TRBV6-5 and TRBJ2-4; possibly TRBD1 for D (6 bases). V was cut by 5 bases and J by 0 bases, with 8 bases left in between. CDR3 length: 14 residues. The germline gives CDR1 MNHEY, CDR2 SVGAGI. CDR3 coding DNA: TGTGCCAGCAGTACAGGGTTAGCCAAAAACATTCAGTACTTC. It yields the protein CASSTGLAKNIQYF.

This sequence joins TRBV4-2 and TRBJ2-3; perhaps TRBD2 as D (5 bases). Germline lookup yields CDR1 LGHNA and CDR2 YNFKEQ. This CDR3 is built from 14 residues. V lost 7 bases to trimming and J lost 4 bases, with 15 bases between them. This CDR3 reads CASTTLPGADTQYF. The CDR3 DNA reads as TGTGCCAGCACCACCCTTCCCGGGGCAGATACGCAGTATTTT.

The chain combines TRBV7-3 with TRBJ2-3; perhaps TRBD2 as D (5 bases). This CDR3 has 14 amino acids. Trimming removed 8 bases from V and 4 bases from J, with 16 bases in between. CDR1 and CDR2 (germline): SGHTA, FQGTGA. CDR3 in DNA: TGTGCCAGCGGTCAGCGGTCGATGCCAGATACGCAGTATTTT. Residues: CASGQRSMPDTQYF.

A few counts support this clone. J is TRBJ2-7 and V is TRBV2, with D maybe TRBD2 (5 bases). The CDR3 has 16 residues. Trimming shortened V by 0 bases and J by 3 bases, and 15 bases separated the two germline ends. In germline, CDR1 is SNHLY, CDR2 FYNNEI. The CDR3: CASSEAPGVNLYEQYF. The DNA for the CDR3 is TGTGCCAGCAGTGAAGCGCCCGGGGTGAACCTCTACGAGCAGTACTTC.

CDR3 nucleotides: TGTGCCAGCAGTAACAGGCCAATCAACTACAATGAGCAGTTCTTC. Its protein product is CASSNRPINYNEQFF. The chain carries TRBV25-1 and TRBJ2-1; the D gene is possibly TRBD1 (5 bases). From germline, CDR1 is MGHDK and CDR2 SYGVNS. The ends were cut back, 5 bases at V and 3 bases at J, with 14 bases in the middle. The CDR3 is 15 amino acids.

The chain recombines TRBV27 with TRBJ2-1; possibly TRBD2 for D (5 bases). The CDR3 length is 12 residues. CDR1 and CDR2 from the germline V gene are MNHEY and SMNVEV (reference sequence). The germline V and J ends were trimmed by 2 bases and 10 bases, with 9 bases remaining between them. The CDR3 DNA reads TGTGCCAGCAGTTTAAGAGGGTCCGAGCAGTTCTTC. Translation: CASSLRGSEQFF.

The V gene is TRBV30, the J gene TRBJ2-1, with TRBD2 matching 8 bases. CDR1 and CDR2 (germline): GTSNPN, SVGIG (reference sequence). CDR3 length equals 14 residues. V gave up 0 bases and J gave up 8 bases; unmatched junction bases: 6. This CDR3 reads CAWSVHPSGYEQFF. The DNA of the CDR3 is TGTGCCTGGAGTGTACACCCTAGCGGGTATGAGCAGTTCTTC.

This clone was seen a single time. J is TRBJ1-2 and V is TRBV25-1; TRBD1 matches 8 bases. J was trimmed by 6 bases and V by 6 bases; bases with no gene match: 12. The CDR3 is made up of 15 amino acids. Germline loops: CDR1 MGHDK, CDR2 SYGVNS. CDR3: CASSNGDRMGNGYTF. Here the CDR3 DNA reads TGTGCCAGCAGCAATGGGGACAGGATGGGGAATGGCTACACCTTC.

The chain uses TRBV29-1 and TRBJ2-5; 8 bases map to TRBD2. Germline lookup yields CDR1 SQVTM and CDR2 ANQGSEA. This CDR3 has 12 residues. V was clipped by 7 bases and J by 5 bases; unmatched bases: 6. CDR3 in DNA: TGCAGCGCCCTTAGCGGGGAGGAGACCCAGTACTTC. Encoded protein: CSALSGEETQYF.